Shown below are 5 T cell receptor beta chains from a single sample sequenced in a study of T cell responses to AZD1222 COVID-19 vaccine. Assay: immunoSEQ multiplex PCR; the TCRdb copy retains only in-frame clones and omits some. The sample has some 130,000 clones; 90% to 95% are singletons. The sample consisted of peripheral blood, taken on day 0 of AZD1222 vaccination. These receptors originate from an adult in good health.

The chain links TRBV3-1 (or the pseudogene TRBV3-2) to TRBJ2-1; no clear D gene. Trimming pared 2 bases from V and 4 bases from J, leaving 12 bases between. CDR1 and CDR2 (germline): LGHDT, YNNKEL (reference sequence). This CDR3 has 15 amino acids. Here the CDR3 reads CASSQRSTEYNEQFF. The CDR3 DNA sequence: TGTGCCAGCAGCCAAAGGTCGACGGAGTACAATGAGCAGTTCTTC.

V is TRBV19 and J is TRBJ2-5, with TRBD2 matching 14 bases. The V segment lost 3 bases and the J segment 4 bases; nucleotides outside the gene matches: 7. Germline-derived CDR1 and CDR2 are LNHDA and SQIVND (reference sequence). The CDR3 is 17 amino acids. The DNA of the CDR3 is TGTGCCAGTAGTATTTTGGGACTAGCGGGAGAGCGAGAGACCCAGTACTTC. It specifies CASSILGLAGERETQYF.

In its sample, this clone was seen a few times. The V gene is TRBV10-3, the J gene TRBJ2-7, with 8 bases fitting TRBD2. V was clipped by 4 bases and J by 0 bases; unmatched bases: 8. Germline assignment: CDR1 ENHRY and CDR2 SYGVKD. The CDR3 length is 16 residues. The CDR3 coding sequence is TGTGCCATCAGTGGCGGGGGGCTAGCGGCCTCCTACGAGCAGTACTTC. Translated: CAISGGGLAASYEQYF.

The chain couples TRBV6-5 to TRBJ1-1; D is perhaps TRBD1 (5 bases). CDR3 length equals 15 residues. V was clipped by 6 bases and J by 4 bases, with 18 bases between them. From germline, CDR1 is MNHEY and CDR2 SVGAGI. The CDR3 sequence: CASSSRGADGTEAFF. CDR3 sequence (DNA): TGTGCCAGCAGCAGCCGGGGCGCCGATGGCACTGAAGCTTTCTTT.

This chain links TRBV15 with TRBJ2-2, with D hard to call. CDR3 size: 13 residues. In germline, CDR1 is LNHNV, CDR2 YYDKDF (reference sequence). V lost 1 base, J lost 6 bases, and 6 bases lay in between. For the CDR3, the DNA is TGTGCCACCAGCAGAGTGGTGCCCGGGGAGCTGTTTTTT. This sequence encodes CATSRVVPGELFF.